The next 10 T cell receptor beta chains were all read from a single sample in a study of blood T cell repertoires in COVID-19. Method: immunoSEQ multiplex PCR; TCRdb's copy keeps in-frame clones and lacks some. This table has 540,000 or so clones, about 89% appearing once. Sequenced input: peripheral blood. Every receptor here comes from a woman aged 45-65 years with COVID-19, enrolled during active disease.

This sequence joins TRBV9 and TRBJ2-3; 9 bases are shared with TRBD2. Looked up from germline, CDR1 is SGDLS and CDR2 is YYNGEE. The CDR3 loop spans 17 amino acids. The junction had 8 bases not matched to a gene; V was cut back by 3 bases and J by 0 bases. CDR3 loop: CASSGSSGGQSTDTQYF. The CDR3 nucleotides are TGTGCCAGCAGCGGGAGTAGCGGGGGCCAAAGCACAGATACGCAGTATTTT.

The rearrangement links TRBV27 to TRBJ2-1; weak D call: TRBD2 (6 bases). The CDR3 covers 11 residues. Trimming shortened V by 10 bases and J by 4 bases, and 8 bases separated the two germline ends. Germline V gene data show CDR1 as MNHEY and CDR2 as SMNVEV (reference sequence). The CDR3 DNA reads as TGTGCCACCGGGAGTTACAATGAGCAGTTCTTC. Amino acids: CATGSYNEQFF.

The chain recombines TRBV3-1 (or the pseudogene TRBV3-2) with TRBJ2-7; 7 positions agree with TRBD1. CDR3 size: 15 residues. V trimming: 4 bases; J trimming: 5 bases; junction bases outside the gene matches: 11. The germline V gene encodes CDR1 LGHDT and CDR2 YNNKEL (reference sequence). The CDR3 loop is CASSPSGTVTHEQYF. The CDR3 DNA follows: TGTGCCAGCAGCCCGTCCGGGACAGTTACCCACGAGCAGTACTTC.

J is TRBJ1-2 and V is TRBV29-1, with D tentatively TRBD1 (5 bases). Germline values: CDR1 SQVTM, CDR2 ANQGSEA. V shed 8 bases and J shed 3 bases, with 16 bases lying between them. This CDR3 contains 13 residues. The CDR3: CSSAGRSDYGYTF. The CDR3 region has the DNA TGCAGCTCGGCAGGGCGGTCGGACTATGGCTACACCTTC.

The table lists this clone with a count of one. CDR3 nucleotides: TGTGCCAGCAGTCCTCCCGGGGTGCGAGATACGCAGTATTTT. This sequence encodes CASSPPGVRDTQYF. V and J are TRBV6-5 and TRBJ2-3; a weak D match, TRBD2 (5 bases). V shed 5 bases and J shed 5 bases, with 14 bases lying between them. This CDR3 has 14 amino acids. The V gene's germline CDR1 is MNHEY and CDR2 SVGAGI.

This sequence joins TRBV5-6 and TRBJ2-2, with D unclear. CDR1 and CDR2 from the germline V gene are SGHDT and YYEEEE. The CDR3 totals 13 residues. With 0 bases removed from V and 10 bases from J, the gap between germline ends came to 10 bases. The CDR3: CASSLGGMVELFF. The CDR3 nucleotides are TGTGCCAGCAGCTTGGGAGGTATGGTGGAGCTGTTTTTT.

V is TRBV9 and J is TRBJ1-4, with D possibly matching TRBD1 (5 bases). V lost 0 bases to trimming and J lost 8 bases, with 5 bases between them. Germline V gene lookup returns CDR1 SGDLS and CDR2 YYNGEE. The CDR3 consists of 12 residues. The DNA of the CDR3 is TGTGCCAGCAGCGTAGAGGGGGAAAAACTGTTTTTT. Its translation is CASSVEGEKLFF.

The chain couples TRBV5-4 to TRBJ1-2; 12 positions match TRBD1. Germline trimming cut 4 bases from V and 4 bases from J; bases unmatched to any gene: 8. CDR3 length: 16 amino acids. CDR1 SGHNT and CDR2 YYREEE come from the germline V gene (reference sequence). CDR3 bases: TGTGCCAGCAGCCGGGGGGGACAGGGGGCCATCTATGGCTACACCTTC. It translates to CASSRGGQGAIYGYTF.

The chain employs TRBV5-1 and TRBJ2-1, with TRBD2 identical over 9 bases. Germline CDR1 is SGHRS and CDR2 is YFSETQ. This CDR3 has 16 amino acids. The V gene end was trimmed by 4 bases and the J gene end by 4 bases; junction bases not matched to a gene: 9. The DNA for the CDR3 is TGCGCCAGCAGCCCATCCTTTGCGGGGGGGTACAATGAGCAGTTCTTC. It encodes CASSPSFAGGYNEQFF. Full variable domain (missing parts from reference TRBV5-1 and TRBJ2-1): KAGVTQTPRYLIKTRGQQVTLSCSPISGHRSVSWYQQTPGQGLQFLFEYFSETQRNKGNFPGRFSGRQFSNSRSEMNVSTLELGDSALYLCASSPSFAGGYNEQFFGPGTRLTVL.

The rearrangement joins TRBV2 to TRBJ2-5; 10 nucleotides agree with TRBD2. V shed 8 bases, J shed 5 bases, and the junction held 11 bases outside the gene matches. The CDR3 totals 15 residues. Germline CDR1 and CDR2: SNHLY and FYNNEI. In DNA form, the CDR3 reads TGTGCCAGCTGGCCTAGCGGGGGCGCCGACGAGACCCAGTACTTC. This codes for CASWPSGGADETQYF.